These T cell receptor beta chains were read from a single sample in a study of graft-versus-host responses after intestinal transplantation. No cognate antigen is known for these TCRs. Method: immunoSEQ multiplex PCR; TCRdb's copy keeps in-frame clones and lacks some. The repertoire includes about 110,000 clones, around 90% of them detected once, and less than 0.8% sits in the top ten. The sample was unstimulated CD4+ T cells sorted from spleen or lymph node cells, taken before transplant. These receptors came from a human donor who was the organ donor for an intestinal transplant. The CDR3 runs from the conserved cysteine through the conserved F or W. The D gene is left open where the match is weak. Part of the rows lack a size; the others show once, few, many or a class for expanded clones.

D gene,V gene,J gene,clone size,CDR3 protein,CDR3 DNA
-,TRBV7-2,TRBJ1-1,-,CASSQSYTEAFF,TGTGCCAGCAGCCAAAGTTACACTGAAGCTTTCTTT
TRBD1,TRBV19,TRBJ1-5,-,CASSNPLGTASYSNQPQHF,TGTGCCAGTAGTAACCCCTTAGGGACAGCGTCTTATAGCAATCAGCCCCAGCATTTT
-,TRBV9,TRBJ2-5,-,CASSVGLGEVGQETQYF,TGTGCCAGCAGCGTAGGACTAGGAGAGGTTGGGCAAGAGACCCAGTACTTC
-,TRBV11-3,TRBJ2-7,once,CASSLEGVRRPYF,TGTGCCAGCAGCTTAGAGGGGGTCAGGCGCCCGTACTTC
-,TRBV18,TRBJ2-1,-,CASSLTRNEQFF,TGTGCCAGCTCACTGACCCGTAATGAGCAGTTCTTC
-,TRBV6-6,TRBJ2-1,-,CASRGGRGAGNEQFF,TGTGCCAGCAGGGGAGGAAGGGGCGCTGGGAATGAGCAGTTCTTC
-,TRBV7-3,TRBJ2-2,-,CASSFSANGELFF,TGTGCCAGCAGCTTTTCGGCTAACGGGGAGCTGTTTTTT
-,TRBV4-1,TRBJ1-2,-,CASSQLGTGGRYTF,TGCGCCAGCAGCCAATTAGGTACGGGGGGTCGCTACACCTTC
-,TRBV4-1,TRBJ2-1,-,CASSQAQGLTNEQFF,TGCGCCAGCAGCCAAGCACAAGGATTGACGAATGAGCAGTTCTTC
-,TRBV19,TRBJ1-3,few,CASSIESSGNTIYF,TGTGCCAGTAGTATAGAGTCTTCTGGAAACACCATATATTTT